Below, one TCR beta chain is given with its context. TCR beta CDR3 regions were amplified from RNA. The TCR CDR3 was amplified in a first-round RT-PCR using the HTBI primer set. TCRdb passed the multiplex PCR reads through MiXCR, listing each CDR3 protein once. The sample carries a few hundred thousand distinct CDR3 sequences, approximately 15% recorded once. V lost 6 bases and J 0 bases, leaving 18 bases between the germline ends. The germline V gene has CDR1 GTSNPN and CDR2 SVGIG (reference sequence). The CDR3 is made up of 15 amino acids. The data originate from a study of T cells in Graves' hyperthyroidism and ophthalmopathy.

The receptor was isolated from a young woman with Graves' hyperthyroidism that later progressed to Graves' ophthalmopathy. Material for sequencing was blood. V gene TRBV30 combines with J gene TRBJ2-7, with D possibly being TRBD1 (5 bases). CDR3 sequence: CACPKTGISSYEQYF. The CDR3 nucleotides are TGTGCCTGCCCAAAAACAGGTATAAGCTCCTACGAGCAGTACTTC.